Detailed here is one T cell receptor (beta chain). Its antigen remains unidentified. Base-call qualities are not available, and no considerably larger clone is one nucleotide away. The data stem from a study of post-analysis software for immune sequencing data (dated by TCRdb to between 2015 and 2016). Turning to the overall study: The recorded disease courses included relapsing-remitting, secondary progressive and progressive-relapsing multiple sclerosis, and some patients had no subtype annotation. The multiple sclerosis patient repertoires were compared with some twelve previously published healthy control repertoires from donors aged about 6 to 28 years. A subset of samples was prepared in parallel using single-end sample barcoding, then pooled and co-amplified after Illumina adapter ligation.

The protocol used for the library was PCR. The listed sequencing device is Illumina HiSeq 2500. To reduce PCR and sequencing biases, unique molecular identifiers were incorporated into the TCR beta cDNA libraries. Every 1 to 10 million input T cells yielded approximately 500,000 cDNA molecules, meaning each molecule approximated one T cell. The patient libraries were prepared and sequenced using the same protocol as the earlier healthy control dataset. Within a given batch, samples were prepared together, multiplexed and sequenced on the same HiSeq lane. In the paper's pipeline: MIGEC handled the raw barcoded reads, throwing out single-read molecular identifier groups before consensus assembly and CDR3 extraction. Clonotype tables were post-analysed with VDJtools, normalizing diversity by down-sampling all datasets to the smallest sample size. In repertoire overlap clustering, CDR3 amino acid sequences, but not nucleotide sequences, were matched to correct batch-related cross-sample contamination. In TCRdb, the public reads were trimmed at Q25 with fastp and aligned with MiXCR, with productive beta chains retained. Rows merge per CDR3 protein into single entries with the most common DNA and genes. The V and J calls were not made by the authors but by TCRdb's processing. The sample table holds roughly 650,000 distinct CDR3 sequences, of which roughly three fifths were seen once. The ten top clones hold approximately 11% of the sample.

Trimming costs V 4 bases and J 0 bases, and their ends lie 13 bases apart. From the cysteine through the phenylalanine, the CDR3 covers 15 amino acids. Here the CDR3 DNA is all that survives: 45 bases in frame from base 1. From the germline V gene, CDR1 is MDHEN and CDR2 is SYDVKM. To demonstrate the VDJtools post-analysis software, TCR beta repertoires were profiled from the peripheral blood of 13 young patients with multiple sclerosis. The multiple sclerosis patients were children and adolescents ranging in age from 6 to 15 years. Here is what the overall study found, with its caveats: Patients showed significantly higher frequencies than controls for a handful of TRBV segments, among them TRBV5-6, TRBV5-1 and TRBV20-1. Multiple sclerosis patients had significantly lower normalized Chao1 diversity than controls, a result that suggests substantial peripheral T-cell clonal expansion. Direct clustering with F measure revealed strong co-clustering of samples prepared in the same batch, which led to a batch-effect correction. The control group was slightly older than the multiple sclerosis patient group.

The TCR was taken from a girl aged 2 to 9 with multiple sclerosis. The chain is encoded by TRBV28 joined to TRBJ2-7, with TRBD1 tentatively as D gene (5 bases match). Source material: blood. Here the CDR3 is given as CASSSQGRDSYEQYF. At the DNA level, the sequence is TGTGCCAGCAGTTCTCAGGGTAGGGACTCCTACGAGCAGTACTTC.